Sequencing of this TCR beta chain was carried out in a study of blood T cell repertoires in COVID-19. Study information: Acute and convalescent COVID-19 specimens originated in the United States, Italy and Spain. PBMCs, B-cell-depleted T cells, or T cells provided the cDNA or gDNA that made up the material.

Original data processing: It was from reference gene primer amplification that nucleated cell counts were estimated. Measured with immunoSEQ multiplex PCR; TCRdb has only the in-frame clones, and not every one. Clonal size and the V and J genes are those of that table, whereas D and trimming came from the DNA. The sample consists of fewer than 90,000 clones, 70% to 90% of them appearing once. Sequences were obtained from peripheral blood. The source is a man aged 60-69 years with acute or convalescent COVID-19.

This CDR3 reads CASTRGFGFSNQPQHF. The CDR3 nucleotides read TGTGCCAGCACAAGAGGTTTTGGCTTCAGCAATCAGCCCCAGCATTTT. This sequence joins TRBV28 and TRBJ1-5; no reliable D call. The CDR3 runs to 16 residues. The V end was cut by 7 bases, the J end by 1 base, with 17 bases between. Germline lookup yields CDR1 MDHEN and CDR2 SYDVKM.